Each of the 27 T cell receptor beta chains below was sequenced from the same sample in a study of T cell changes during pregnancy in multiple sclerosis. The data were produced by immunoSEQ multiplex PCR, yet TCRdb's version contains in-frame clones alone and is incomplete. The table records around 60,000 clones, around 93% of them present only once. Sequencing used CD4+ T cells from peripheral blood mononuclear cells, obtained before pregnancy. The source of these receptors is a female donor with multiple sclerosis, enrolled in a pregnancy study.

CDR3 sequence: CASSSTSTDTQYF. CDR3 coding DNA: TGTGCCAGCAGCTCCACTAGCACAGATACGCAGTATTTT. The chain couples TRBV5-6 to TRBJ2-3; D gene unclear. Trimming took off 3 bases at V and 0 bases at J, with 5 bases between the two ends. CDR1 is SGHDT, CDR2 YYEEEE, per germline. The CDR3 spans 13 residues.

This rearrangement joins TRBV4-2 to TRBJ2-5; the match to TRBD1 covers 7 bases. The CDR3 has 14 residues. From germline, CDR1 is LGHNA and CDR2 YNFKEQ. Germline trimming cut 1 base from V and 5 bases from J; bases unmatched to any gene: 4. The CDR3, as DNA: TGTGCCAGCAGCCAAGGACAGGGAAAGGAGACCCAGTACTTC. Its translation is CASSQGQGKETQYF.

The genes are TRBV5-5 and TRBJ2-3, with 10 bases lining up with TRBD1. The germline V gene has CDR1 SGHKS and CDR2 YYEKEE (reference sequence). Trimming cost V 4 bases and J 4 bases; bases outside gene matches: 9. CDR3 length: 16 residues. CDR3 sequence (DNA): TGTGCCAGCAGCCCCAGGGGACAGGGGTTCGCAGATACGCAGTATTTT. It encodes CASSPRGQGFADTQYF.

The gene calls are TRBV28 and TRBJ2-3; no clear D. V lost 6 bases and J lost 2, with 15 bases in between. The length of the CDR3 is 15 residues. CDR1 is MDHEN, CDR2 SYDVKM, per germline. The CDR3 nucleotides read TGTGCCAGCAGGCTAGGTGGCTTAGCCACAGATACGCAGTATTTT. Translating it yields CASRLGGLATDTQYF.

The chain carries TRBV7-9 and TRBJ2-1, with D tentatively TRBD1 (6 bases). The CDR3 is 14 amino acids. V dropped 1 base and J dropped 8 bases, with 12 bases sitting between them. From germline, CDR1 is SEHNR and CDR2 FQNEAQ (reference sequence). As DNA, the CDR3 is TGTGCCAGCAGCTTAGGTCACAGGGCGGATGAGCAGTTCTTC. Its protein product is CASSLGHRADEQFF.

V is TRBV18 and J is TRBJ2-1, with 12 bases identical to TRBD2. V lost 3 bases to trimming and J lost 6 bases; unmatched junction nucleotides: 3. CDR1 KGHSH and CDR2 LQKENI come from the germline V gene. CDR3 length: 15 amino acids. The CDR3 here is CASSPTSGSINEQFF. CDR3 DNA: TGTGCCAGCTCACCGACTAGCGGGAGCATCAATGAGCAGTTCTTC.

In this sample, this clone turned up once. This chain connects TRBV11-3 to TRBJ2-5; TRBD2 matches 7 bases. J was trimmed by 3 bases and V by 1 base; bases with no gene match: 11. CDR1 SGHNT and CDR2 YENEEA come from the germline V gene. The CDR3 covers 17 residues. The CDR3 DNA reads as TGTGCCAGCAGCTTAGGGACAAAGGCGGGAGTCGAAGAGACCCAGTACTTC. Protein product: CASSLGTKAGVEETQYF.

The genes are TRBV11-2 and TRBJ2-7, with D possibly being TRBD1 (6 bases). The V end lost 2 bases, the J end lost 0 bases, and 14 bases lay between the germline ends. Germline V gives CDR1 SGHAT, CDR2 FQNNGV. There are 16 residues in the CDR3. Here the CDR3 DNA reads TGTGCCAGCAGCTTACTTCACACAGGGCCCTCCTACGAGCAGTACTTC. As protein: CASSLLHTGPSYEQYF.

The chain is built from TRBV19 and TRBJ2-3; possible D gene TRBD1, 6 bases. In germline, CDR1 is LNHDA, CDR2 SQIVND (reference sequence). V was trimmed by 9 bases and J by 0 bases, leaving 19 bases between them. The CDR3 is 16 residues long. CDR3 bases: TGTGCCAGCAAAAAATCAGGGGACATTAGCACAGATACGCAGTATTTT. It encodes CASKKSGDISTDTQYF.

The chain recombines TRBV5-1 with TRBJ2-1; 11 bases line up with TRBD2. Germline-derived CDR1 and CDR2 are SGHRS and YFSETQ. J lost 7 bases, V lost 4 bases, and 7 bases had no gene match. CDR3 length: 15 amino acids. CDR3 in amino acids: CASSKLAGVGNEQFF. CDR3 coding DNA: TGCGCCAGCAGCAAACTAGCGGGAGTGGGGAATGAGCAGTTCTTC.

J is TRBJ2-1 and V is TRBV7-2, with 9 bases lining up with TRBD2. The germline CDR1 and CDR2 sequences are SGHTA and FQGNSA. This CDR3 has 15 residues. V lost 1 base and J lost 6; bases outside the gene matches: 4. This chain's CDR3 is CASSLGVAGANEQFF. The CDR3 DNA reads TGTGCCAGCAGCTTAGGAGTAGCGGGAGCCAATGAGCAGTTCTTC.

This clone appeared once. The V gene is TRBV13, the J gene TRBJ2-4; perhaps TRBD1 as D (7 bases). Germline loops: CDR1 PRHDT, CDR2 FYEKMQ (reference sequence). This CDR3 region has 16 residues. Trimming pared 6 bases from V and 12 bases from J, leaving 27 bases between. CDR3 amino acids: CASSQRGAGGINGQYF. CDR3 sequence (DNA): TGTGCCAGCAGTCAAAGGGGCGCAGGGGGGATAAACGGTCAGTACTTC.

The chain carries TRBV21-1 and TRBJ2-3; TRBD2 is the table's D call and was not checked against the DNA. TRBV21-1 is assigned pseudogene status. The CDR3 is 20 residues long. This chain's CDR3 is CASSKGLAGITPGGTDTQYF. The CDR3 nucleotides read TGTGCCAGCAGCAAAGGGTTAGCGGGAATAACTCCAGGAGGCACAGATACGCAGTATTTT.

With regard to this clone: In the same sample, other DNA sequences code for this CDR3. This chain links TRBV18 with TRBJ1-1, with 8 bases matching TRBD1. The germline gives CDR1 KGHSH, CDR2 LQKENI. Trimming took 2 bases from V and 1 from J; bases not matched to a gene: 3. CDR3 length equals 15 residues. The CDR3 loop is CASSPSGTGNTEAFF. The CDR3, as DNA: TGTGCCAGCTCACCATCCGGGACAGGGAACACTGAAGCTTTCTTT.

The chain links TRBV25-1 to TRBJ1-1, with D possibly being TRBD1 (6 bases). Trimming took off 4 bases at V and 5 bases at J, with 11 bases between the two ends. This CDR3 has 13 residues. Germline loops: CDR1 MGHDK, CDR2 SYGVNS. This CDR3 reads CASSGGHLTEAFF. CDR3 sequence (DNA): TGTGCCAGCAGTGGGGGACATCTTACTGAAGCTTTCTTT.

This sequence joins TRBV19 and TRBJ2-1; no clear D. The CDR3 contains 15 residues. Germline V gene lookup returns CDR1 LNHDA and CDR2 SQIVND (reference sequence). V lost 5 bases and J 0 bases, leaving 11 bases between the germline ends. The CDR3 DNA reads TGTGCCAGTAGTCCCGTAGATCTCTCCTACAATGAGCAGTTCTTC. Translated: CASSPVDLSYNEQFF.

V and J are TRBV30 and TRBJ1-2; 7 bases line up with TRBD1. Germline V CDR1 and CDR2: GTSNPN, SVGIG (reference sequence). With V trimmed by 5 bases and J by 7 bases, 10 bases remained unmatched. The CDR3 is 13 amino acids. CDR3 sequence reads: CAWATGLGIGYTF. CDR3 sequence (DNA): TGTGCCTGGGCGACAGGGTTAGGTATTGGCTACACCTTC.

V usage is TRBV19 and J usage is TRBJ1-2; D gene uncertain. Deletions cut 10 bases from V and 8 bases from J, with 11 bases between. Germline CDR1 and CDR2: LNHDA and SQIVND (reference sequence). The CDR3 totals 10 residues. As DNA, the CDR3 is TGTGCCACTGCAGCGGACGGCTACACCTTC. It specifies CATAADGYTF. The whole variable domain, remainder taken from reference TRBV19 and TRBJ1-2, is DGGITQSPKYLFRKEGQNVTLSCEQNLNHDAMYWYRQDPGQGLRLIYYSQIVNDFQKGDIAEGYSVSREKKESFPLTVTSAQKNPTAFYLCATAADGYTFGSGTRLTVV.

This clone was seen just once. The V and J genes are TRBV6-5 and TRBJ1-6; 9 bases fit TRBD1. The germline gives CDR1 MNHEY, CDR2 SVGAGI. The ends lost 7 bases at V and 10 bases at J; junction bases unmatched: 11. The CDR3 has 15 amino acids. DNA for the CDR3: TGTGCCAGCACCCGAATGACAGGGGGAATCTCACCCCTCCACTTT. Amino acid sequence: CASTRMTGGISPLHF.

The V and J genes are TRBV11-3 and TRBJ2-3; no firm D call. The germline CDR1 and CDR2 sequences are SGHNT and YENEEA. V was clipped by 1 base and J by 2 bases, with 10 bases between them. CDR3 length equals 15 residues. In DNA form, the CDR3 reads TGTGCCAGCAGCTTAGGAGGTTTAGACACAGATACGCAGTATTTT. It codes for CASSLGGLDTDTQYF. The full variable domain, its missing parts supplied by reference TRBV11-3 and TRBJ2-3, is EAGVVQSPRYKIIEKKQPVAFWCNPISGHNTLYWYLQNLGQGPELLIRYENEEAVDDSQLPKDRFSAERLKGVDSTLKIQPAELGDSAVYLCASSLGGLDTDTQYFGPGTRLTVL.

The genes are TRBV4-3 and TRBJ2-1; 11 positions agree with TRBD2. The ends lost 0 bases at V and 0 bases at J; junction bases unmatched: 4. CDR1 is LGHNA, CDR2 YSLEER, per germline. This CDR3 spans 18 amino acids. This CDR3 reads CASSQDPLAGVSYNEQFF. CDR3 nucleotides: TGCGCCAGCAGCCAAGATCCACTAGCGGGAGTCTCCTACAATGAGCAGTTCTTC.

The chain couples TRBV19 to TRBJ1-2; 8 positions agree with TRBD1. This CDR3 comprises 14 residues. V gave up 4 bases and J gave up 4 bases; unmatched junction bases: 5. Germline CDR1 LNHDA, CDR2 SQIVND (reference sequence). The CDR3 spells CASSTPTGGYGYTF. The CDR3 DNA reads as TGTGCCAGTAGTACTCCTACAGGGGGCTATGGCTACACCTTC.

The chain couples TRBV19 to TRBJ1-1; weak D call: TRBD1 (5 bases). CDR1 and CDR2 (germline): LNHDA, SQIVND (reference sequence). The CDR3 contains 13 residues. V lost 5 bases to trimming and J lost 1 base, with 8 bases between them. CDR3 DNA sequence: TGTGCCAGTAGTGCGACAGCGAACACTGAAGCTTTCTTT. Its protein is CASSATANTEAFF.

The rearrangement uses TRBV19 and TRBJ2-4; D is perhaps TRBD2 (5 bases). The CDR3 totals 14 residues. V lost 3 bases and J lost 7, with 13 bases in between. CDR1 and CDR2 (germline): LNHDA, SQIVND (reference sequence). This CDR3 reads CASSIRNTGNIQYF. CDR3 in DNA: TGTGCCAGTAGTATTAGGAACACGGGGAACATTCAGTACTTC.

The J gene is TRBJ1-4, the V gene TRBV19, with D possibly TRBD1 on 6 matching bases. V dropped 5 bases and J dropped 7 bases, with 17 bases sitting between them. This CDR3 comprises 15 residues. Germline V gene data show CDR1 as LNHDA and CDR2 as SQIVND (reference sequence). The CDR3: CASSYQTGATEKLFF. CDR3 bases: TGTGCCAGTAGTTATCAGACAGGCGCTACTGAAAAACTGTTTTTT.

This sequence joins TRBV5-4 and TRBJ1-3; D is ambiguous. Trimming cost V 1 base and J 1 base, with 12 bases left between them. The CDR3 sequence is 16 residues long. From germline, CDR1 is SGHNT and CDR2 YYREEE (reference sequence). The CDR3 protein is CASSLRGSPSGNTIYF. The CDR3 DNA reads as TGTGCCAGCAGCTTGCGAGGTTCTCCTTCTGGAAACACCATATATTTT.

V is TRBV12-5 and J is TRBJ1-1, with a weak D call TRBD1 (6 bases). Between the trimmed V and J ends, which lost 5 bases and 5 bases, there was a span of 9 bases. The CDR3 spans 12 residues. The germline gives CDR1 LGHNT, CDR2 FRNRAP. The DNA of the CDR3 is TGTGCTAGTGGTCAGGGGTGGACTGAAGCTTTCTTT. Its translation is CASGQGWTEAFF.